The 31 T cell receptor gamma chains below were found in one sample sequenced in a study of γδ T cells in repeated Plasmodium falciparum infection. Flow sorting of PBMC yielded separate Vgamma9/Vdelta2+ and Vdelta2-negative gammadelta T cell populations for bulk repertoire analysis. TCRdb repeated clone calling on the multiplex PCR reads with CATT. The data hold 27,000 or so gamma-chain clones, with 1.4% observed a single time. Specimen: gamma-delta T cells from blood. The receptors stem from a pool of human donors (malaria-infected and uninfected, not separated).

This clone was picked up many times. The DNA for the CDR3 is TGTGCCACCTGGGACGGGCAGGTTTATTATAAGAAACTCTTT. Translating it yields CATWDGQVYYKKLF. The chain combines TRGV3 with TRGJ1 or TRGJ2. The CDR3 covers 14 residues. Unmatched junction bases numbered 8, after V lost 3 bases and J lost 3 bases. Germline values: CDR1 VTNTFY, CDR2 YDVSTARD (reference sequence).

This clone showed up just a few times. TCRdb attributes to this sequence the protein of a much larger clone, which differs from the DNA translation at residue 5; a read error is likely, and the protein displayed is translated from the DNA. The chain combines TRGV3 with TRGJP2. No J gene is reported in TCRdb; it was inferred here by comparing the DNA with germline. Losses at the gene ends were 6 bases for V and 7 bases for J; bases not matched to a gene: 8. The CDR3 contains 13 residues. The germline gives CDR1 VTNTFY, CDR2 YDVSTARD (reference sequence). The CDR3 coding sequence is TGTGCCACCTGGAACCTGATTGATTGGATCAAGACGTTT. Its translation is CATWNLIDWIKTF.

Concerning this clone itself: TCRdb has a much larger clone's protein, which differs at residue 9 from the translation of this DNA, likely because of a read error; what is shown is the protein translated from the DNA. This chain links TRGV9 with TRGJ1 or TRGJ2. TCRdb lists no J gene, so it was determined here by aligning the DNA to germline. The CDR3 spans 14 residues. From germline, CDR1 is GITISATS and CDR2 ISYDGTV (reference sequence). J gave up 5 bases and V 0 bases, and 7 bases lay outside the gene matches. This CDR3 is CALWEVFRHYKKLF. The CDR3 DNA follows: TGTGCCTTGTGGGAGGTGTTCCGTCATTATAAGAAACTCTTT.

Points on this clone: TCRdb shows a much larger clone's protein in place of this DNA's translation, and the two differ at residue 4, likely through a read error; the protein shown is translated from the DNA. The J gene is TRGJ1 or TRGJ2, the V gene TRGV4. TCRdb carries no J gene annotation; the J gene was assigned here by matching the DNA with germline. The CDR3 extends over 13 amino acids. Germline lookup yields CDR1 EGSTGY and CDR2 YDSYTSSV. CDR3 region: CATRDSMSYKKLF. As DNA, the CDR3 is TGTGCCACCCGGGATAGTATGAGTTATAAGAAACTCTTT.

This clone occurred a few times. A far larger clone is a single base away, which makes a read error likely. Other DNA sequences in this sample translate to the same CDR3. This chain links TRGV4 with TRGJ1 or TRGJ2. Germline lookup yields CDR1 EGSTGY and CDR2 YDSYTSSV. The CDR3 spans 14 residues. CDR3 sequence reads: CATWDGRFYYKKLF. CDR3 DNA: TGTGCCACCTGGGATGGACGATTTTATTATAAGAAACTCTTC.

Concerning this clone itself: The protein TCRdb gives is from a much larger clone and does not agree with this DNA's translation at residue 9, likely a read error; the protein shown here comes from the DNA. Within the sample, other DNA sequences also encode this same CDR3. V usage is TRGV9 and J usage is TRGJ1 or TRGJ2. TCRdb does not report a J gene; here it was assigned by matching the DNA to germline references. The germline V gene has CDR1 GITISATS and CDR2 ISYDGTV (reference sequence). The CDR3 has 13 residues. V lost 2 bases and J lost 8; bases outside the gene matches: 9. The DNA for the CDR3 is TGTGCCTTGTGGGAGGACTCATATCATAAGAAACTCTTT. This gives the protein CALWEDSYHKKLF.

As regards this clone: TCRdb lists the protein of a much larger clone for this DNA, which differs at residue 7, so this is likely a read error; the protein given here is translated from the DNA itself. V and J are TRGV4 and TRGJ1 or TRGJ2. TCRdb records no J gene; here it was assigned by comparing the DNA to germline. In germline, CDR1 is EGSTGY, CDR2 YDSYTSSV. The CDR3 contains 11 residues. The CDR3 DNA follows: TGTGCCACCGAGAATTATCATAAGAAACTCTTT. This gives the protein CATENYHKKLF.

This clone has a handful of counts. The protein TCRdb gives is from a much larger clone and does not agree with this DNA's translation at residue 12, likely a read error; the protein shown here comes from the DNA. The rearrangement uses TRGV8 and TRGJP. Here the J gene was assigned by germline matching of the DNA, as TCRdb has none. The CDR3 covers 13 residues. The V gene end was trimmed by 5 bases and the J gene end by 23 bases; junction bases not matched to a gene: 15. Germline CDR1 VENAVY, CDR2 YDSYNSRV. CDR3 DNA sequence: TGTGCCACCTGGGCTACGACTGGTTGGTTCAAGGTATTT. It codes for CATWATTGWFKVF.

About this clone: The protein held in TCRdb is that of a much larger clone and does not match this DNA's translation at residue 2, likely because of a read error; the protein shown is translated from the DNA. CDR3 sequence (DNA): TGTACCACCTGGGACAGGCCTTTTTATAAGAAACTCTTT. Its protein is CTTWDRPFYKKLF. The chain is built from TRGV5 and TRGJ1 or TRGJ2. Because TCRdb records no J gene, it was assigned here through a match of the DNA to germline. The CDR3 spans 13 residues. Germline lookup yields CDR1 VINAFY and CDR2 YDVSNSKD.

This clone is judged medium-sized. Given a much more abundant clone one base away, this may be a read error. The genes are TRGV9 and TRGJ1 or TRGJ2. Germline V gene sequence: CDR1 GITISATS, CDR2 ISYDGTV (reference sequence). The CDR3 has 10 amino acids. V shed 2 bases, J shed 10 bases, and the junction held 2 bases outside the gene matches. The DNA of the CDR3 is TGTGCCTTGTGGGAGGAAAAGAAACTCTTT. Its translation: CALWEEKKLF.

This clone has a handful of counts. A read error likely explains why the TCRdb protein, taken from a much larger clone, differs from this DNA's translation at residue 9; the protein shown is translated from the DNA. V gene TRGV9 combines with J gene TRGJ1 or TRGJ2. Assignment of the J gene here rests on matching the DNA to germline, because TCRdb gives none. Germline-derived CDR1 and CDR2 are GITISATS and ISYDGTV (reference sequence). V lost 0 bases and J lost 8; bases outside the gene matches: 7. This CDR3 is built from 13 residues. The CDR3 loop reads CALWEVRGHKKLF. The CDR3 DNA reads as TGTGCCTTGTGGGAGGTGCGAGGGCATAAGAAACTCTTT.

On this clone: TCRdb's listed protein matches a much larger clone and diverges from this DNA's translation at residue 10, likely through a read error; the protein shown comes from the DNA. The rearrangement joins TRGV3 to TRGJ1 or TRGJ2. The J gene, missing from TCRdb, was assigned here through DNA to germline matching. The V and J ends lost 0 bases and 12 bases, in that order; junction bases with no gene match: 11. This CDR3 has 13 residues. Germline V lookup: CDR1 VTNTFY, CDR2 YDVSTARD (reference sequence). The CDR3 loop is CATWDRPRFRKLF. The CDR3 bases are TGTGCCACCTGGGACAGGCCACGCTTTAGGAAACTCTTT.

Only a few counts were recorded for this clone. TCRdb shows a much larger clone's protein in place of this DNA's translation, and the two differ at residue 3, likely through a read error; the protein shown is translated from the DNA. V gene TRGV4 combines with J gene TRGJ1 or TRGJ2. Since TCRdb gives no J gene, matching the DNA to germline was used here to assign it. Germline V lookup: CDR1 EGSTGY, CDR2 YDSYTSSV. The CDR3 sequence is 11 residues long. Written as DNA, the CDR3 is TGTGCCGCCTGGGATGGTTTCGAGAAACTCTTT. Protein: CAAWDGFEKLF.

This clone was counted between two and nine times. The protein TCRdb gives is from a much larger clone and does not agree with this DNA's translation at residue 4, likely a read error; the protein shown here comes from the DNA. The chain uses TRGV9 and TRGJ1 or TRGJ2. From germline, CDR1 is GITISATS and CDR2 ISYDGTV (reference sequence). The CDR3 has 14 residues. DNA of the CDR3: TGTGCCTTGCGGGAGGTGCAGAGGGGATATAAGAAACTCTTT. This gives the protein CALREVQRGYKKLF.

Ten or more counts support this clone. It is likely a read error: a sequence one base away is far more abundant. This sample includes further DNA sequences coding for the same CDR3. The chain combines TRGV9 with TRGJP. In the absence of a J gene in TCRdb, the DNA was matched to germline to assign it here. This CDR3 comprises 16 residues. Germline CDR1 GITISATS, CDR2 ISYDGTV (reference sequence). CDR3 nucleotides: TGTGCCTTGTGGGAGGTGACAGAGTTGGGTAAAAAAATCAAGGTATTT. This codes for CALWEVTELGKKIKVF.

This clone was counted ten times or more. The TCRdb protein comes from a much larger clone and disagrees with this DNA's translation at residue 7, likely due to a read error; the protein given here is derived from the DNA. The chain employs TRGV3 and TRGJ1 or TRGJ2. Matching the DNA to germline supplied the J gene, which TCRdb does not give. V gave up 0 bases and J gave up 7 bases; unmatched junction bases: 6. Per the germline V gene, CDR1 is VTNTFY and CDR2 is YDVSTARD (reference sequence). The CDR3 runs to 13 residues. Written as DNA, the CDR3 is TGTGCCACCTGGGACAGGCGTCAATATAAGAAACTCTTT. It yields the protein CATWDRRQYKKLF.

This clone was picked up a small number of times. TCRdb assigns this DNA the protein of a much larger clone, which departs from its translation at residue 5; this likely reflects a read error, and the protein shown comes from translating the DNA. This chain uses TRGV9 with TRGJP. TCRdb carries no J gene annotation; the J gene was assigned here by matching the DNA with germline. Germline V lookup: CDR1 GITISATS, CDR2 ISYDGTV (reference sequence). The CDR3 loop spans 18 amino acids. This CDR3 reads CALWGVHKGELGKKIKVF. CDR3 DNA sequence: TGTGCCTTGTGGGGGGTGCACAAGGGAGAGTTGGGCAAAAAAATCAAGGTATTT.

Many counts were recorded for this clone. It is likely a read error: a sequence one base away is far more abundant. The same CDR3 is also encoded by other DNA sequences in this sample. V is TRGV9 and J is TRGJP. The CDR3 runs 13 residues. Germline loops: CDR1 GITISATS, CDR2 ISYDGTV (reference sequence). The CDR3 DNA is TGTGCCTTGCAAGAGCTGGGCAAAAAAATCAAGGTATTT. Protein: CALQELGKKIKVF.

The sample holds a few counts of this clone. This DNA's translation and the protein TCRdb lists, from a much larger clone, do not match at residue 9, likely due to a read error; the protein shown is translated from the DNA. The chain's CDR3 is CALWEVQGWLGKKIKVF. CDR3 sequence (DNA): TGTGCCTTGTGGGAGGTGCAAGGGTGGTTGGGCAAAAAAATCAAGGTATTT. The chain carries TRGV9 and TRGJP. The J gene is absent in TCRdb and was assigned here via DNA matching to germline. The germline V gene has CDR1 GITISATS and CDR2 ISYDGTV (reference sequence). There are 17 residues in the CDR3. After removal of 0 bases from V and 9 bases from J, the junction contained 8 bases not matched to a gene.

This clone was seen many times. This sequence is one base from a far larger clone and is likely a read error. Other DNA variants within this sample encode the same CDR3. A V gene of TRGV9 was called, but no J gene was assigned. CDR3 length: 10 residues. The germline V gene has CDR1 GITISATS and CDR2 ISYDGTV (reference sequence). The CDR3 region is CALWEPRKLF. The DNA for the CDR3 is TGTGCCTTGTGGGAGCCCAGGAAACTCTTC.

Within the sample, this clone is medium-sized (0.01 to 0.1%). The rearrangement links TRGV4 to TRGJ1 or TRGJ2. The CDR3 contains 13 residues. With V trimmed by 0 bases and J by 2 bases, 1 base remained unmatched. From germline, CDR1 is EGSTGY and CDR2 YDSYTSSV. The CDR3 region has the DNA TGTGCCACCTGGGATGGGCATTATTATAAGAAACTCTTT. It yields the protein CATWDGHYYKKLF.

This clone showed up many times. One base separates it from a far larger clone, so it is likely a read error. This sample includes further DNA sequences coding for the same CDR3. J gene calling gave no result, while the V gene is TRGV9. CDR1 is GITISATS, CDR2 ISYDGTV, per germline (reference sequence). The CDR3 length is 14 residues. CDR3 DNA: TGTGCCTTGTGGGAGGGGGAGAATTATTATAAGAAGCTCTTT. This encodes CALWEGENYYKKLF.

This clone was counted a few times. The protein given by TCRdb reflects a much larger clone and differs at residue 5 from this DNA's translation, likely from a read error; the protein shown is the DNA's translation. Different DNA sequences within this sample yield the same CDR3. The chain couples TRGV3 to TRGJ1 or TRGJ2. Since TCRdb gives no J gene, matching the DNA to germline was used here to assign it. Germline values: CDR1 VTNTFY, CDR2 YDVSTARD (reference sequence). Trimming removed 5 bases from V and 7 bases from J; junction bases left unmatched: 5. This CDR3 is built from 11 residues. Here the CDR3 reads CATWGRYKKLF. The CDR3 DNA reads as TGTGCCACCTGGGGAAGGTATAAGAAACTCTTT.

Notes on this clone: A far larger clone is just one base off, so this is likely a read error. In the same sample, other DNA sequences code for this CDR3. CDR3 nucleotide sequence: TGTGCCTTATGGGAGGTGGGGAATTATTATAAGAAACTCTTT. Translation: CALWEVGNYYKKLF. The chain couples TRGV9 to TRGJ1 or TRGJ2. TCRdb lists no J gene, so it was determined here by aligning the DNA to germline. This CDR3 spans 14 amino acids. In germline, CDR1 is GITISATS, CDR2 ISYDGTV (reference sequence).

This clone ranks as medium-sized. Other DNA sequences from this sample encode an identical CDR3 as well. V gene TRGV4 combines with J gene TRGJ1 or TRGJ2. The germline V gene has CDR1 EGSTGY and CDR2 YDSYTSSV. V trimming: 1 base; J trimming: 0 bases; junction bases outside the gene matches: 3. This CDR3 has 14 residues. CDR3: CATWDGANYYKKLF. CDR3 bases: TGTGCCACCTGGGATGGCGCGAATTATTATAAGAAACTCTTT.

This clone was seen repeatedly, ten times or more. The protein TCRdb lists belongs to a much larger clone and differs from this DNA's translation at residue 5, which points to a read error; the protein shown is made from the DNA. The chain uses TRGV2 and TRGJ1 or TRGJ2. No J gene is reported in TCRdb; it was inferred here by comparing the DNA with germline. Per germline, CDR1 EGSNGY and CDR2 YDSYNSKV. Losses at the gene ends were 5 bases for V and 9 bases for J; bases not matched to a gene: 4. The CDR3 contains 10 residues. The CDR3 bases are TGTGCCACCTGGGGCGTTAAGAAACTCTTT. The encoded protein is CATWGVKKLF.

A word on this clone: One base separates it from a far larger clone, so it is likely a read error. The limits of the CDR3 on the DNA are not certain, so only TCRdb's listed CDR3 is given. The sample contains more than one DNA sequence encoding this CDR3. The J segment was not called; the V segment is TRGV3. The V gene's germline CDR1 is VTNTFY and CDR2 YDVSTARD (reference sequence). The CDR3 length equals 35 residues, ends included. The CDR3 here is CATWDRPQGEFIIRNSLAVEQHLLSQVSIGRIQHF.

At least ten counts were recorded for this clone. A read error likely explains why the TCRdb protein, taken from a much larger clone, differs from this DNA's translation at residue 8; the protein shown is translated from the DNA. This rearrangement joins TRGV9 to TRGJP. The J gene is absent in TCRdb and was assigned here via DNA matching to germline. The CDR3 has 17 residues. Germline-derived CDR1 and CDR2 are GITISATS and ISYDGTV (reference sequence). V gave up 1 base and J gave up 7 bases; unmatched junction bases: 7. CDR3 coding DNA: TGTGCCTTGTGGGAGGTCACGGGTGAGTTGGGCAAAAAAATCAAGGTATTT. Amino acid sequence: CALWEVTGELGKKIKVF.

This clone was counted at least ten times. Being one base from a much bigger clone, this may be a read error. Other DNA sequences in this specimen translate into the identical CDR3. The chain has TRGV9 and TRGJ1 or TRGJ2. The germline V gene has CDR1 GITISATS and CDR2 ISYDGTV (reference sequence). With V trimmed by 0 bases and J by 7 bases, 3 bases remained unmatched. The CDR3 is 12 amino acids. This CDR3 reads CALWEVGYKKLF. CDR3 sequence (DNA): TGTGCCTTGTGGGAGGTGGGCTATAAGAAACTCTTT.

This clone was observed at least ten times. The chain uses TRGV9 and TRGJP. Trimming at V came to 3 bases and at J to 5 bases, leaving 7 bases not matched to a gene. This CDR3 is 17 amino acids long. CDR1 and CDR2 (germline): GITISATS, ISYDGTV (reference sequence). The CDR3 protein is CALWETPEELGKKIKVF. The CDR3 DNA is TGTGCCTTGTGGGAGACCCCGGAAGAGTTGGGCAAAAAAATCAAGGTATTT.

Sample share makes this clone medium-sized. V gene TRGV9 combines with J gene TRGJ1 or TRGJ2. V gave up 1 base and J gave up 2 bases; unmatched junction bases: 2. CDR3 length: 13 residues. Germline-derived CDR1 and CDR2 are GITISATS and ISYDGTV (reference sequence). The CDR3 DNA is TGTGCCTTGTGGGAGGTCGATTATTATAAGAAACTCTTT. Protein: CALWEVDYYKKLF.